One and the same sample provided the 27 T cell receptor beta chains below, sequenced in a study of T-cell memory formation after mild COVID-19. TCRdb re-analysed the 5' RACE reads in MiXCR, keeping a single row per CDR3 protein. This table has around 320,000 distinct CDR3 sequences, 13% to 15% appearing once. The material sequenced was PBMCs or a T cell subset sorted from them (not recorded which). These receptors came from a man aged 18 to 29 who had mild COVID-19 (a few samples of this study predate the infection). Cell type and time point are not known.

This clonotype was seen ten or more times. This chain connects TRBV7-2 to TRBJ2-5, with 7 bases fitting TRBD2. CDR3 length equals 13 residues. With V trimmed by 5 bases and J by 0 bases, 0 bases remained unmatched. Germline values: CDR1 SGHTA, CDR2 FQGNSA. CDR3 residues: CASSRGDQETQYF. As DNA, the CDR3 is TGTGCCAGCAGCCGGGGGGACCAAGAGACCCAGTACTTC.

This clonotype was seen a few times. This sequence joins TRBV5-4 and TRBJ2-5; D gene ambiguous. CDR1 and CDR2 (germline): SGHNT, YYREEE (reference sequence). The CDR3 spans 14 residues. Between the trimmed V and J ends, which lost 1 base and 6 bases, there was a span of 13 bases. The DNA for the CDR3 is TGTGCCAGCAGCTTGTTTGGCGGCCGACAGACCCAGTACTTC. Protein: CASSLFGGRQTQYF.

Many counts were recorded for this clonotype. This chain joins TRBV27 and TRBJ2-2, with 15 positions matching TRBD2. Per the germline V gene, CDR1 is MNHEY and CDR2 is SMNVEV (reference sequence). The CDR3 length is 16 residues. Losses at the gene ends were 7 bases for V and 8 bases for J; bases not matched to a gene: 8. The chain's CDR3 is CASTWGLAGGPGELFF. The CDR3 bases are TGTGCCAGCACCTGGGGACTAGCGGGGGGCCCTGGGGAGCTGTTTTTT.

This chain links TRBV6-5 with TRBJ2-1; the D call may be TRBD1 or TRBD2 (5 bases each). CDR3 length: 12 amino acids. Deletions cut 6 bases from V and 6 bases from J, with 9 bases between. Per the germline V gene, CDR1 is MNHEY and CDR2 is SVGAGI. The CDR3 protein is CASRRDGNEQFF. In DNA, the CDR3 is TGTGCCAGCAGACGGGACGGCAATGAGCAGTTCTTC.

In its sample, this clonotype was seen a few times. DNA for the CDR3: TGTGCCAGCAGCTACACGGGACAGGGAGCCTACGAGCAGTACTTC. Residues: CASSYTGQGAYEQYF. The rearrangement joins TRBV28 to TRBJ2-7, with 9 bases aligning to TRBD1. With 6 bases clipped from V and 2 bases from J, the junction kept 8 bases outside the gene matches. From germline, CDR1 is MDHEN and CDR2 SYDVKM. This CDR3 region has 15 residues.

The genes are TRBV28 and TRBJ1-1, with D possibly matching TRBD1 (5 bases). This CDR3 has 14 residues. Germline lookup yields CDR1 MDHEN and CDR2 SYDVKM. Trimming took off 2 bases at V and 6 bases at J, with 13 bases between the two ends. The CDR3 sequence: CASSLRRGTSEAFF. Written as DNA, the CDR3 is TGTGCCAGCAGTTTACGCCGGGGGACGTCTGAAGCTTTCTTT.

The chain uses TRBV7-9 and TRBJ1-1; possible D gene TRBD1, 5 bases. Germline assignment: CDR1 SEHNR and CDR2 FQNEAQ (reference sequence). V lost 2 bases to trimming and J lost 6 bases, with 16 bases between them. CDR3 length: 15 residues. CDR3 DNA: TGTGCCAGCAGCTTATCGGGACGATCGGGGGCTGAAGCTTTCTTT. The encoded protein is CASSLSGRSGAEAFF.

The chain couples TRBV7-9 to TRBJ1-5; D may be TRBD1 (5 bases). CDR1 is SEHNR, CDR2 FQNEAQ, per germline (reference sequence). CDR3 length equals 14 residues. The V and J ends lost 3 bases and 3 bases respectively, with 9 bases between them. The DNA of the CDR3 is TGTGCCAGCAGCTTTTCAGGGAACAATCAGCCCCAGCATTTT. Translation: CASSFSGNNQPQHF.

The chain joins TRBV11-2 to TRBJ1-1; D is perhaps TRBD1 (6 bases). The V end was cut by 1 base, the J end by 1 base, with 13 bases between. CDR3 length: 16 amino acids. The V gene's germline CDR1 is SGHAT and CDR2 FQNNGV. The CDR3 protein is CASSLAGGAGNTEAFF. In nucleotides, the CDR3 is TGTGCCAGCAGCTTAGCCGGGGGCGCGGGGAACACTGAAGCTTTCTTT.

This clonotype showed up just a few times. This sequence joins TRBV5-5 and TRBJ2-1, with TRBD2 as a possible D gene (5 bases). Trimming removed 6 bases at V and 0 bases at J, with 13 bases between. Germline loops: CDR1 SGHKS, CDR2 YYEKEE (reference sequence). This CDR3 comprises 15 residues. The CDR3 DNA sequence: TGTGCCAGCACAAACCGAGGGCCCTCCTACAATGAGCAGTTCTTC. Amino acid sequence: CASTNRGPSYNEQFF.

This clonotype was counted many times. The rearrangement uses TRBV4-1 and TRBJ2-1; possibly TRBD1 for D (6 bases). With 4 bases removed from V and 9 bases from J, the gap between germline ends came to 16 bases. CDR3 length equals 14 residues. Germline lookup yields CDR1 MGHRA and CDR2 YSYEKL. The CDR3 is CASSPTSGVTEQFF. The DNA for the CDR3 is TGCGCCAGCAGCCCTACTTCAGGGGTCACTGAGCAGTTCTTC.

The J gene is TRBJ1-6, the V gene TRBV12-3 or TRBV12-4; D is uncertain. The CDR3 extends over 13 amino acids. V lost 5 bases and J 10 bases, leaving 12 bases between the germline ends. CDR3 residues: CASSATRVSPLHF. The DNA of the CDR3 is TGTGCCAGCAGTGCCACCCGGGTCTCACCCCTCCACTTT.

This clonotype has just a few counts. The chain is built from TRBV7-3 and TRBJ2-6; D perhaps matches TRBD1 (6 bases). V was clipped by 5 bases and J by 1 base, with 9 bases between them. Germline V gives CDR1 SGHTA, CDR2 FQGTGA. The length of the CDR3 is 15 residues. The CDR3 nucleotides read TGTGCCAGCAGCGCAGGGGTATCTGGGGCCAACGTCCTGACTTTC. It translates to CASSAGVSGANVLTF.

This clonotype turned up a few times. The chain carries TRBV11-2 and TRBJ2-1; D is perhaps TRBD1 (6 bases). The CDR3 spans 15 residues. Germline V CDR1 and CDR2: SGHAT, FQNNGV. The V and J ends lost 2 bases and 4 bases respectively, with 12 bases between them. CDR3 nucleotides: TGTGCCAGCAGCTTATACCAGGGGATATACAATGAGCAGTTCTTC. Its translation is CASSLYQGIYNEQFF. The full variable domain, in which reference TRBV11-2 and TRBJ2-1 provide the parts outside the CDR3, is EAGVAQSPRYKIIEKRQSVAFWCNPISGHATLYWYQQILGQGPKLLIQFQNNGVVDDSQLPKDRFSAERLKGVDSTLKIQPAKLEDSAVYLCASSLYQGIYNEQFFGPGTRLTVL.

This clonotype was counted only a few times. The V and J genes are TRBV25-1 and TRBJ2-7, with no clear D. The V gene lost 3 bases and the J gene lost 5 bases, with 14 bases spanning the gap. CDR1 is MGHDK and CDR2 is SYGVNS in the germline V gene. This CDR3 comprises 14 residues. Written as DNA, the CDR3 is TGTGCCAGCAGTGATTGGAAGGATCGGGACGAGCAGTACTTC. It encodes CASSDWKDRDEQYF.

This clonotype was picked up a small number of times. This chain connects TRBV4-2 to TRBJ2-5, with TRBD1 identical over 9 bases. The CDR3 is 15 amino acids. Germline CDR1 reads LGHNA; CDR2 reads YNFKEQ. The V gene end was trimmed by 1 base and the J gene end by 4 bases; junction bases not matched to a gene: 4. CDR3 sequence (DNA): TGTGCCAGCAGCCAAGCTGACAGGGGGGGAGAGACCCAGTACTTC. Its translation: CASSQADRGGETQYF.

There are a few counts of this clonotype. The chain has TRBV27 and TRBJ2-7, with 7 bases aligning to TRBD1. The V and J ends lost 5 bases and 3 bases, in that order; junction bases with no gene match: 7. Germline CDR1 and CDR2: MNHEY and SMNVEV (reference sequence). The CDR3 is 14 residues long. This chain's CDR3 is CASSAETGHYEQYF. The CDR3 coding sequence is TGTGCCAGCAGTGCCGAGACAGGGCACTACGAGCAGTACTTC.

This clonotype was seen many times. This chain connects TRBV7-9 to TRBJ2-3, with TRBD2 matching 9 bases. Trimming cost V 3 bases and J 2 bases; bases outside gene matches: 6. The CDR3 spans 16 residues. Per germline, CDR1 SEHNR and CDR2 FQNEAQ (reference sequence). This chain's CDR3 is CASSFRTSEVTDTQYF. In nucleotides, the CDR3 is TGTGCCAGCAGCTTCCGGACTAGCGAGGTCACAGATACGCAGTATTTT. Variable domain in full (rest from reference TRBV7-9 and TRBJ2-3): DTGVSQNPRHKITKRGQNVTFRCDPISEHNRLYWYRQTLGQGPEFLTYFQNEAQLEKSRLLSDRFSAERPKGSFSTLEIQRTEQGDSAMYLCASSFRTSEVTDTQYFGPGTRLTVL.

The chain employs TRBV7-2 and TRBJ2-3; perhaps D is TRBD1 or TRBD2 (5 bases each). Germline V gene sequence: CDR1 SGHTA, CDR2 FQGNSA. The CDR3 sequence is 15 residues long. V lost 5 bases and J 2 bases, leaving 14 bases between the germline ends. CDR3 in DNA: TGTGCCAGCAGCCTCTGGGACGGACTCACAGATACGCAGTATTTT. Translating gives CASSLWDGLTDTQYF.

A few counts support this clonotype. The chain combines TRBV5-1 with TRBJ1-4; TRBD1 aligns across 8 bases. Germline trimming cut 1 base from V and 4 bases from J; bases unmatched to any gene: 3. There are 15 residues in the CDR3. Germline CDR1 SGHRS, CDR2 YFSETQ. The CDR3 sequence: CASSLFGQGNEKLFF. The CDR3 DNA sequence: TGCGCCAGCAGCTTGTTTGGACAGGGTAATGAAAAACTGTTTTTT.

The chain joins TRBV30 to TRBJ1-1; no clear D gene. The CDR3 contains 15 residues. Per the germline V gene, CDR1 is GTSNPN and CDR2 is SVGIG (reference sequence). V dropped 1 base and J dropped 2 bases, with 14 bases sitting between them. In DNA form, the CDR3 reads TGTGCCTGGAGTGCCCCATATTGGTTAAACACTGAAGCTTTCTTT. Translation: CAWSAPYWLNTEAFF.

The CDR3 spells CASSRTSNNQPQHF. The CDR3 DNA follows: TGTGCCAGCAGTAGAACTTCTAACAATCAGCCCCAGCATTTT. The chain employs TRBV2 and TRBJ1-5, with D hard to call. The CDR3 consists of 14 residues. Germline V gives CDR1 SNHLY, CDR2 FYNNEI. With 5 bases removed from V and 3 bases from J, the gap between germline ends came to 11 bases. Full variable domain (missing parts from reference TRBV2 and TRBJ1-5): EPEVTQTPSHQVTQMGQEVILRCVPISNHLYFYWYRQILGQKVEFLVSFYNNEISEKSEIFDDQFSVERPDGSNFTLKIRSTKLEDSAMYFCASSRTSNNQPQHFGDGTRLSIL.

The chain couples TRBV6-5 to TRBJ2-1; 8 nucleotides match TRBD2. Germline trimming cut 2 bases from V and 6 bases from J; bases unmatched to any gene: 6. The CDR3 runs 15 residues. Germline CDR1 MNHEY, CDR2 SVGAGI. The CDR3 here is CASSYIPGLGNEQFF. The CDR3 DNA follows: TGTGCCAGCAGTTACATCCCGGGACTAGGCAATGAGCAGTTCTTC.

This clonotype was seen a single time. This chain joins TRBV19 and TRBJ1-5; D is possibly TRBD1 (5 bases). CDR3 length: 17 residues. V lost 5 bases and J lost 5, with 22 bases in between. The germline gives CDR1 LNHDA, CDR2 SQIVND (reference sequence). This CDR3 is CASSRRQPLFGDQPQHF. The CDR3 nucleotides read TGTGCCAGTAGTCGGAGACAGCCTCTCTTTGGGGATCAGCCCCAGCATTTT.

There are many counts of this clonotype. V is TRBV6-6 and J is TRBJ2-7, with D possibly TRBD1 on 6 matching bases. The CDR3 loop spans 15 amino acids. Germline V gene data show CDR1 as MNHNY and CDR2 as SVGAGI (reference sequence). The V end lost 0 bases, the J end lost 2 bases, and 11 bases lay between the germline ends. The DNA for the CDR3 is TGTGCCAGCAGTTACTCGAGGACAGCGGCCTACGAGCAGTACTTC. Its protein is CASSYSRTAAYEQYF.

This chain joins TRBV12-3 or TRBV12-4 and TRBJ2-7; D possibly matches TRBD1 or TRBD2 (7 bases each). CDR3 length: 15 amino acids. Trimming left V 4 bases short and J 2 bases short, with 15 bases between. CDR3 in amino acids: CASSSGGANTYEQYV. CDR3 coding DNA: TGTGCCAGCAGTTCAGGGGGGGCCAATACCTACGAGCAGTACGTC.

This clonotype came up a few times. This rearrangement joins TRBV5-5 to TRBJ2-3, with no clear D. The CDR3 covers 14 residues. CDR1 and CDR2 from the germline V gene are SGHKS and YYEKEE (reference sequence). V was shortened by 4 bases and J by 1 base, with 10 bases between the two germline ends. DNA for the CDR3: TGTGCCAGCAGCGGTGGAATTGGCACAGATACGCAGTATTTT. Translation: CASSGGIGTDTQYF.